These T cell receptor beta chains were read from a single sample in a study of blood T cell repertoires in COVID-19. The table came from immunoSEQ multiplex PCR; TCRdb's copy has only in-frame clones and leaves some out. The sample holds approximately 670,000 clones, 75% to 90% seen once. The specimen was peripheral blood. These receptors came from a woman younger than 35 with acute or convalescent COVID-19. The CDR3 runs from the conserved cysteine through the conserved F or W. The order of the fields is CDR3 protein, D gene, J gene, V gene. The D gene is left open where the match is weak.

cdr3_aa: CATSGQGKSYNEQFF
d_call: TRBD1
j_call: TRBJ2-1
v_call: TRBV24-1

cdr3_aa: CASSFRGYGYTF
d_call: NA
j_call: TRBJ1-2
v_call: TRBV5-6

cdr3_aa: CASDPDSLNTEAFF
d_call: NA
j_call: TRBJ1-1
v_call: TRBV2

cdr3_aa: CATSDLWTGRLPGELFF
d_call: TRBD1
j_call: TRBJ2-2
v_call: TRBV24-1

cdr3_aa: CASSLEQGNEKLFF
d_call: TRBD1
j_call: TRBJ1-4
v_call: TRBV5-1

cdr3_aa: CATSRDRVGGAFEQYF
d_call: TRBD2
j_call: TRBJ2-7
v_call: TRBV15

cdr3_aa: CASSYSRQGPYGYTF
d_call: TRBD1
j_call: TRBJ1-2
v_call: TRBV6-5

cdr3_aa: CASTVGTGGGEQYF
d_call: TRBD2
j_call: TRBJ2-7
v_call: TRBV5-1

cdr3_aa: CASSPNDFHEQYF
d_call: NA
j_call: TRBJ2-7
v_call: TRBV7-9

cdr3_aa: CSVSVGEGVGYTF
d_call: NA
j_call: TRBJ1-2
v_call: TRBV29-1

cdr3_aa: CASSWTGGSEQYF
d_call: TRBD1
j_call: TRBJ2-7
v_call: TRBV5-1

cdr3_aa: CASSPWSSYNSPLHF
d_call: NA
j_call: TRBJ1-6
v_call: TRBV7-9

cdr3_aa: CASSRGTGELFF
d_call: NA
j_call: TRBJ2-2
v_call: TRBV6-4

cdr3_aa: CASSPAGSRGYDGYTF
d_call: NA
j_call: TRBJ1-2
v_call: TRBV18

cdr3_aa: CASSQSPRGTYYEQYF
d_call: NA
j_call: TRBJ2-7
v_call: TRBV5-4

cdr3_aa: CASGLAPPGRHGYTF
d_call: NA
j_call: TRBJ1-2
v_call: TRBV12-5

cdr3_aa: CATVGQGVPYGYTF
d_call: NA
j_call: TRBJ1-2
v_call: TRBV21-1

cdr3_aa: CARSGTEQKPWNTEAFF
d_call: TRBD1
j_call: TRBJ1-1
v_call: TRBV30

cdr3_aa: CASSESCPTNTEAFF
d_call: NA
j_call: TRBJ1-1
v_call: TRBV10-1

cdr3_aa: CASIGQSNQPQHF
d_call: NA
j_call: TRBJ1-5
v_call: TRBV2

cdr3_aa: CASRETGDYEQYF
d_call: TRBD1
j_call: TRBJ2-7
v_call: TRBV12-3/TRBV12-4

cdr3_aa: CASSERLVGGAYEQYF
d_call: TRBD2
j_call: TRBJ2-7
v_call: TRBV6-1

cdr3_aa: CASSLGLPSTDTQYF
d_call: NA
j_call: TRBJ2-3
v_call: TRBV7-2

cdr3_aa: CASSQDPASTSGGACTGELFF
d_call: TRBD2
j_call: TRBJ2-2
v_call: TRBV3-1/TRBV3-2

cdr3_aa: CASSPRYEGIAGNTIYF
d_call: NA
j_call: TRBJ1-3
v_call: TRBV27

cdr3_aa: CASSQDLEDQNIQYF
d_call: NA
j_call: TRBJ2-4
v_call: TRBV3-1/TRBV3-2

cdr3_aa: CASSEELAGFTDTQYF
d_call: TRBD2
j_call: TRBJ2-3
v_call: TRBV6-1

cdr3_aa: CAINEGALRGYTF
d_call: TRBD1
j_call: TRBJ1-2
v_call: TRBV10-3

cdr3_aa: CASSSDRDPDTQYF
d_call: TRBD1
j_call: TRBJ2-3
v_call: TRBV6-2/TRBV6-3

cdr3_aa: CASSQDSSYGYTF
d_call: NA
j_call: TRBJ1-2
v_call: TRBV12-3/TRBV12-4

cdr3_aa: CASSFHRSHEQYF
d_call: NA
j_call: TRBJ2-7
v_call: TRBV12-3/TRBV12-4

cdr3_aa: CASSGGRGEATEAFF
d_call: TRBD1
j_call: TRBJ1-1
v_call: TRBV9

cdr3_aa: CSVSDEYYEQYF
d_call: NA
j_call: TRBJ2-7
v_call: TRBV29-1

cdr3_aa: CASSQDSGANWGEQFF
d_call: TRBD2
j_call: TRBJ2-1
v_call: TRBV4-3

cdr3_aa: CASSFSENTEAFF
d_call: NA
j_call: TRBJ1-1
v_call: TRBV5-4

cdr3_aa: CASQGTGRYNSPLHF
d_call: TRBD1
j_call: TRBJ1-6
v_call: TRBV2

cdr3_aa: CASSLYEGSGYTF
d_call: NA
j_call: TRBJ1-2
v_call: TRBV3-1/TRBV3-2

cdr3_aa: CASTQAYVAFF
d_call: NA
j_call: TRBJ1-1
v_call: TRBV11-2

cdr3_aa: CASSKGLHELTDTQYF
d_call: NA
j_call: TRBJ2-3
v_call: TRBV5-1

cdr3_aa: CSVLRGREQYF
d_call: TRBD1
j_call: TRBJ2-7
v_call: TRBV29-1

cdr3_aa: CASSENREGLSVRGYTF
d_call: NA
j_call: TRBJ1-2
v_call: TRBV2

cdr3_aa: CASSVAPRQGQGYNSPLHF
d_call: TRBD1
j_call: TRBJ1-6
v_call: TRBV9

cdr3_aa: CASSQDGRELYGYTF
d_call: NA
j_call: TRBJ1-2
v_call: TRBV3-1/TRBV3-2

cdr3_aa: CASSKTGIHSNQPQHF
d_call: NA
j_call: TRBJ1-5
v_call: TRBV6-2/TRBV6-3

cdr3_aa: CASSYSHEQYF
d_call: NA
j_call: TRBJ2-7
v_call: TRBV6-2/TRBV6-3

cdr3_aa: CASSWTGMNTEAFF
d_call: NA
j_call: TRBJ1-1
v_call: TRBV28

cdr3_aa: CASSVWDRGSEAFF
d_call: TRBD1
j_call: TRBJ1-1
v_call: TRBV7-6

cdr3_aa: CASSQELAEGYTF
d_call: NA
j_call: TRBJ1-2
v_call: TRBV4-3

cdr3_aa: CASSPGPGELFF
d_call: NA
j_call: TRBJ2-2
v_call: TRBV7-7

cdr3_aa: CASSAQPSQGASPLHF
d_call: TRBD1
j_call: TRBJ1-6
v_call: TRBV9

cdr3_aa: CASSHGTSGGMSSYNEQFF
d_call: TRBD2
j_call: TRBJ2-1
v_call: TRBV3-1/TRBV3-2

cdr3_aa: CASSRQELNEQFF
d_call: NA
j_call: TRBJ2-1
v_call: TRBV18

cdr3_aa: CASAYGVGTEAFF
d_call: NA
j_call: TRBJ1-1
v_call: TRBV14

cdr3_aa: CASSRDSHNEQFF
d_call: TRBD1
j_call: TRBJ2-1
v_call: TRBV13

cdr3_aa: CASSFGRGNSPLHF
d_call: NA
j_call: TRBJ1-6
v_call: TRBV11-2

cdr3_aa: CSALGGEVTEAFF
d_call: NA
j_call: TRBJ1-1
v_call: TRBV29-1

cdr3_aa: CASSGEGREDTEAFF
d_call: NA
j_call: TRBJ1-1
v_call: TRBV9

cdr3_aa: CASSVGGDSSQKLFF
d_call: NA
j_call: TRBJ1-4
v_call: TRBV9

cdr3_aa: CSASGPGRGWEKLFF
d_call: NA
j_call: TRBJ1-4
v_call: TRBV20-1

cdr3_aa: CASSVDFGTAYEQYF
d_call: TRBD1
j_call: TRBJ2-7
v_call: TRBV9